There are many counts of the clone carrying this T cell receptor (beta chain). Preparation of the TCRbeta library used unique molecular identifiers. TCRdb reprocessed the PCR reads with MiXCR, giving one entry per CDR3 protein. This sample has roughly 590,000 distinct CDR3 sequences; about 15% occur once, and the top ten carry under 1.2%. This record comes from a study of T-cell reconstitution after alpha-beta-depleted transplantation in children. In germline, CDR1 is DFQATT, CDR2 SNEGSKA (reference sequence). V lost 6 bases and J lost 2, with 16 bases in between. The CDR3 runs to 14 residues. The chain couples TRBV20-1 to TRBJ1-2; D uncertain. The sample was PBMCs from the stem cell graft donor, taken from the stem cell graft. The origin of this receptor is a human donor who donated a stem cell graft to a child with acute myeloid leukemia. The CDR3 coding sequence is TGCAGTGCCCCCCAGGCAACAGCCAACTATGGCTACACCTTC. Amino acid sequence: CSAPQATANYGYTF.